This TCR beta chain was sequenced during a study of cytomegalovirus exposure and HLA in healthy donors. Study-wide points: TCR beta V- and J-gene trimming, according to a later analysis, was linked to a missense DCLRE1C variant. Presence/absence analyses assumed roughly uniform sequencing depth across donors, which may not hold. For most subjects, TCR beta sequences were reported to predict HLA-A and HLA-B alleles with accuracy. As was reported, the classifier diagnosed cytomegalovirus status with high specificity and sensitivity.

Comments on this clone: Its antigen is not identified.

60 Vbeta and 13 Jbeta primers were used in PCR. Profiling relied on immunoSEQ multiplex PCR, and the TCRdb table lists in-frame clones only, not all of them. The table shows some 270,000 clones, with 80% to 95% occurring only once. The CDR3 loop spans 17 amino acids. The V gene end was trimmed by 4 bases and the J gene end by 7 bases; junction bases not matched to a gene: 11. Germline V CDR1 and CDR2: SGHRS, YFSETQ. The V and J genes are TRBV5-1 and TRBJ2-2, with TRBD2 matching over 12 bases. This clonotype originated in a girl aged 2 to 9 in good health and CMV-seronegative. Sequencing was done on a sample of PBMCs. The CDR3 coding sequence is TGCGCCAGCAGCCTTGTGACTAGCGGGGGTTCCTACGGGGAGCTGTTTTTT. Translation: CASSLVTSGGSYGELFF.